This record covers a single T cell receptor beta chain. V was shortened by 5 bases and J by 4 bases, with 10 bases between the two germline ends. Germline loops: CDR1 SGHRS, CDR2 YFSETQ. The CDR3 length is 14 residues. Sequencing used immunoSEQ multiplex PCR; TCRdb keeps in-frame clones, though not all of them. Found here are hundreds of thousands of clones, 83% of them singletons; the top ten hold about 3.6%. The sample originates from a study of blood T cell repertoires in COVID-19. Study as a whole: The United States, Italy and Spain supplied acute and convalescent COVID-19 samples.

The rearrangement uses TRBV5-1 and TRBJ2-6, with D unclear. The TCR originated in a woman in her thirties or forties who had been exposed to COVID-19. The sample taken for sequencing was PBMCs or T cells enriched from blood (not recorded which). The CDR3 DNA follows: TGCGCCAGCAGGCAAACCTACGGGGCCAACGTCCTGACTTTC. It codes for CASRQTYGANVLTF.